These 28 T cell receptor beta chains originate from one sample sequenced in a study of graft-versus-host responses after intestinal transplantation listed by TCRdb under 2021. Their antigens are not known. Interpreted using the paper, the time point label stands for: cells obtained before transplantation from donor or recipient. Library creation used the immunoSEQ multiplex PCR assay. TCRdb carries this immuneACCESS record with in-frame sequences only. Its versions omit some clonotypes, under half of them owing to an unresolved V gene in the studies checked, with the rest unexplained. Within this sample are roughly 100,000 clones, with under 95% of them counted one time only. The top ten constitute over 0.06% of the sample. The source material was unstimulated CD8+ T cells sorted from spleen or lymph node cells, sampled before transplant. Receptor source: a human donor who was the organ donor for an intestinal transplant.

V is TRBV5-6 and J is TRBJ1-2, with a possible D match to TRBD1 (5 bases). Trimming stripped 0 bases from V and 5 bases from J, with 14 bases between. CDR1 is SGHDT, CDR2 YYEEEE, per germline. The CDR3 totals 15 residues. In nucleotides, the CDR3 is TGTGCCAGCAGCTTGGGTTTAGGGGTGGCTTATGGCTACACCTTC. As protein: CASSLGLGVAYGYTF.

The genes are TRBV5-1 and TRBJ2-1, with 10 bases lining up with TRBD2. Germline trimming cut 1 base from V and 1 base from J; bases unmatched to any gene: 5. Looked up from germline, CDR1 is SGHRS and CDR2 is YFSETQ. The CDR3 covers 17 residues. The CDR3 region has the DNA TGCGCCAGCAGCTTGACTCCTAGCGGGAGATCCTACAATGAGCAGTTCTTC. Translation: CASSLTPSGRSYNEQFF.

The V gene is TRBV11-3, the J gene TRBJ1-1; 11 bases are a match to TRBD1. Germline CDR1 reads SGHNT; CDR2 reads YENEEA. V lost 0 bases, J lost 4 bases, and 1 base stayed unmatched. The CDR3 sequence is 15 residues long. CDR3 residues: CASSLEGTGGTEAFF. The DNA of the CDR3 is TGTGCCAGCAGCTTAGAAGGGACAGGGGGCACTGAAGCTTTCTTT.

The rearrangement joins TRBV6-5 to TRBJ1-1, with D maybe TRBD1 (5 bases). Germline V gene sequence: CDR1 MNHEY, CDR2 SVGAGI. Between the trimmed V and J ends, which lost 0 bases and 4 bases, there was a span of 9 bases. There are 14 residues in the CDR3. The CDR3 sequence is CASSYSLGATEAFF. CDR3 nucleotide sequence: TGTGCCAGCAGTTACTCGCTAGGGGCCACTGAAGCTTTCTTT.

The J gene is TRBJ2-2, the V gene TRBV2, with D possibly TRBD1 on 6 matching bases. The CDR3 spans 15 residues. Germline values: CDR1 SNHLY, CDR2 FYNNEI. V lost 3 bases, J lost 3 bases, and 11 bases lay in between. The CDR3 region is CASSEGPGDTGELFF. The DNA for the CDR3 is TGTGCCAGCAGTGAGGGGCCAGGGGACACCGGGGAGCTGTTTTTT.

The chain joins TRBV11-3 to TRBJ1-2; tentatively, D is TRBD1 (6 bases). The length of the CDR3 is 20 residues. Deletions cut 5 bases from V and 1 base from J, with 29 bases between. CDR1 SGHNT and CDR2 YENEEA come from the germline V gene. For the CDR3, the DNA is TGTGCCAGCAGCCGTGTGAGGTTGGGACACCTTCTTCCCTTTAACTATGGCTACACCTTC. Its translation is CASSRVRLGHLLPFNYGYTF.

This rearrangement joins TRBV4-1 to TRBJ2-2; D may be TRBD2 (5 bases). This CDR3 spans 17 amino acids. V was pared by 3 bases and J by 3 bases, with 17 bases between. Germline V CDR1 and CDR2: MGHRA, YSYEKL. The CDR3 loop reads CASSHRWRGYDTGELFF. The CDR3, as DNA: TGCGCCAGCAGCCATAGGTGGAGAGGGTACGACACCGGGGAGCTGTTTTTT.

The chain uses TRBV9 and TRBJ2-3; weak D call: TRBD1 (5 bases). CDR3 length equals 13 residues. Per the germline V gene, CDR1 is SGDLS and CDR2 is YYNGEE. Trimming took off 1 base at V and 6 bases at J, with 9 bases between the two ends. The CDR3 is CASSVISGDTQYF. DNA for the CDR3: TGTGCCAGCAGCGTAATCTCAGGGGATACGCAGTATTTT.

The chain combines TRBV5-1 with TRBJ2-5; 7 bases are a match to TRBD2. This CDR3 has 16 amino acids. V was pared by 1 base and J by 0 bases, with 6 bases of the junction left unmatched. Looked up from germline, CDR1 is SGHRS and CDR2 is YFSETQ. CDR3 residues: CASSLRDSGYQETQYF. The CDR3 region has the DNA TGCGCCAGCAGCTTGAGAGATAGCGGGTACCAAGAGACCCAGTACTTC.

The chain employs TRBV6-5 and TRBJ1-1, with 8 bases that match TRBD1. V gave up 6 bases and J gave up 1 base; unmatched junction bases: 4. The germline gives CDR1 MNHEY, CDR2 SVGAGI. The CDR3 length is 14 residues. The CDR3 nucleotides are TGTGCCAGCAGATCCGGGACAGGGAACACTGAAGCTTTCTTT. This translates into CASRSGTGNTEAFF.

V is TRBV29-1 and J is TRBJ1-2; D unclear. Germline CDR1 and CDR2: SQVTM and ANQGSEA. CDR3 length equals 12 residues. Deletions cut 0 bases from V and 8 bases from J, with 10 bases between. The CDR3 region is CSVEERAEGYTF. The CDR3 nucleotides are TGCAGCGTTGAAGAGAGGGCTGAAGGCTACACCTTC.

For the CDR3, the DNA is TGCGCCAGCGGGCGGGCTGGGGACACAGATACGCAGTATTTT. This sequence encodes CASGRAGDTDTQYF. The chain employs TRBV5-1 and TRBJ2-3; perhaps TRBD2 as D (5 bases). The CDR3 consists of 14 residues. Germline values: CDR1 SGHRS, CDR2 YFSETQ. Trimming removed 7 bases at V and 2 bases at J, with 14 bases between.

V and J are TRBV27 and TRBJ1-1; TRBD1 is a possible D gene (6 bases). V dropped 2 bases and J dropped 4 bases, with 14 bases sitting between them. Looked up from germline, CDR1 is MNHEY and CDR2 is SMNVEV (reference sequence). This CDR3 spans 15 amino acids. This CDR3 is CASSLLPGDSTEAFF. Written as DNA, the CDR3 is TGTGCCAGCAGTTTACTGCCAGGGGATTCCACTGAAGCTTTCTTT.

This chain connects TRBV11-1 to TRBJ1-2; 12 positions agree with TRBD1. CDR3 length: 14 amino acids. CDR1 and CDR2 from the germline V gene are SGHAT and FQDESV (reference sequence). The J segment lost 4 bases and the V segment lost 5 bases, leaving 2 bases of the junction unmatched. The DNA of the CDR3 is TGTGCCAGCAGCCTGGGACAGGGGGCCTATGGCTACACCTTC. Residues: CASSLGQGAYGYTF.

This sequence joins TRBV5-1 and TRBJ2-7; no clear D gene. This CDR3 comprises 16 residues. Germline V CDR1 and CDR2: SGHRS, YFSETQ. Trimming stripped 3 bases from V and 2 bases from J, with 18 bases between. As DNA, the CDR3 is TGCGCCAGCAGCTGGAGAACGGAAGGCAATCCCTACGAGCAGTACTTC. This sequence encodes CASSWRTEGNPYEQYF.

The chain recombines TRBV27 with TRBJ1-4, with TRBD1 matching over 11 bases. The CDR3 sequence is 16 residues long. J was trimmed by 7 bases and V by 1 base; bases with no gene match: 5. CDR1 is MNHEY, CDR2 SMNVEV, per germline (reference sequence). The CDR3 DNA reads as TGTGCCAGCAGTTTATGGACAGGGGGCTCGGGTGAAAAACTGTTTTTT. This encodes CASSLWTGGSGEKLFF.

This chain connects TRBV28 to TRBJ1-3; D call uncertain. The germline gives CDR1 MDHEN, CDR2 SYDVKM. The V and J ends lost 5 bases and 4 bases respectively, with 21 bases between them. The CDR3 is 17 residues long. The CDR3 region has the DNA TGTGCCAGCAGTGGCCGGGAGATTCGTTTCTGGGGAAACACCATATATTTT. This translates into CASSGREIRFWGNTIYF.

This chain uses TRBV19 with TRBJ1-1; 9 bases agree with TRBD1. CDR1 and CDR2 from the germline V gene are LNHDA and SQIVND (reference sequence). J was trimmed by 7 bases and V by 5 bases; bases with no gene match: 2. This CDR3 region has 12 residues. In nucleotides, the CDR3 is TGTGCCAGTAGTGACAGGGGGGATGAAGCTTTCTTT. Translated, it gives CASSDRGDEAFF.

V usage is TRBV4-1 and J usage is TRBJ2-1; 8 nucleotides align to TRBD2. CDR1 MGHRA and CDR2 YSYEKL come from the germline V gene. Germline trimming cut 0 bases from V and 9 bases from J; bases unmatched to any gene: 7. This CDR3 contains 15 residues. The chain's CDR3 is CASSQDGLAPSEQFF. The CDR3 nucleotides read TGCGCCAGCAGCCAAGACGGACTAGCTCCGTCTGAGCAGTTCTTC.

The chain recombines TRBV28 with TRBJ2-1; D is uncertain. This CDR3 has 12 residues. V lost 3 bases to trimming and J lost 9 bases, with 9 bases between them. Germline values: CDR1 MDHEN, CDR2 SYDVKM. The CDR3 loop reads CASSFVVGEQFF. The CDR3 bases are TGTGCCAGCAGTTTTGTTGTCGGTGAGCAGTTCTTC.

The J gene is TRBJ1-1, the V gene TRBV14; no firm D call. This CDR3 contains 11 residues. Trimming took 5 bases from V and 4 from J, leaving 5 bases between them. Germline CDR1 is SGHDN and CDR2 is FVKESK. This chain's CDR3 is CASSTGTEAFF. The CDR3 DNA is TGTGCCAGCAGCACGGGCACTGAAGCTTTCTTT. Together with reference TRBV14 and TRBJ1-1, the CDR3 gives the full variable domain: EAGVTQFPSHSVIEKGQTVTLRCDPISGHDNLYWYRRVMGKEIKFLLHFVKESKQDESGMPNNRFLAERTGGTYSTLKVQPAELEDSGVYFCASSTGTEAFFGQGTRLTVV.

DNA for the CDR3: TGTGCCAGCAGCGGCCTCGGGGTAGGAGTATGTGGCTACACCTTC. It codes for CASSGLGVGVCGYTF. The chain uses TRBV9 and TRBJ1-2; unclear D gene. Germline loops: CDR1 SGDLS, CDR2 YYNGEE. The V gene lost 3 bases and the J gene lost 7 bases, with 19 bases spanning the gap. The CDR3 loop spans 15 amino acids.

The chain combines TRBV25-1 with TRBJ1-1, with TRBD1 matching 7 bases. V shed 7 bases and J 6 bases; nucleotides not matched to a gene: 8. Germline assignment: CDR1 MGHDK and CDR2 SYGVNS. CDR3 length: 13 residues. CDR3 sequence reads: CASTLGGLAEAFF. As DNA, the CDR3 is TGTGCCAGCACCTTAGGGGGCTTGGCTGAAGCTTTCTTT.

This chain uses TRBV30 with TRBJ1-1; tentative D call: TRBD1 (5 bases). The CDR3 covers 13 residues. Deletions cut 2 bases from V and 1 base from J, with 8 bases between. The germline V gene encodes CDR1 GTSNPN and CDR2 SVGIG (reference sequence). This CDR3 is CAWSMGGNTEAFF. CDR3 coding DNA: TGTGCCTGGAGTATGGGGGGGAACACTGAAGCTTTCTTT.

The CDR3 sequence: CASSDAGENTDTQYF. DNA for the CDR3: TGTGCCAGCAGTGACGCCGGGGAGAACACAGATACGCAGTATTTT. This chain links TRBV6-4 with TRBJ2-3, with TRBD2 as a possible D gene (5 bases). V was shortened by 2 bases and J by 2 bases, with 11 bases between the two germline ends. Germline-derived CDR1 and CDR2 are MRHNA and SNTAGT. This CDR3 is 15 amino acids long.

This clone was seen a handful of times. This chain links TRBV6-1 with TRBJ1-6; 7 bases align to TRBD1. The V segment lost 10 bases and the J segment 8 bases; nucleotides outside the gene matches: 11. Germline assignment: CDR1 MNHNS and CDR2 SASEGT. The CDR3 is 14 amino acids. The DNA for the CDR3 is TGTGCCACAAAGGGACAGATATACGATTCACCCCTCCACTTT. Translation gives CATKGQIYDSPLHF.

The CDR3 here is CASSPGGALYGYTF. The CDR3 DNA follows: TGTGCCAGCAGCCCCGGGGGGGCCCTGTATGGCTACACCTTC. The chain employs TRBV5-6 and TRBJ1-2, with a tentative D call TRBD1 (6 bases). This CDR3 region has 14 residues. Per germline, CDR1 SGHDT and CDR2 YYEEEE. V was clipped by 4 bases and J by 5 bases, with 15 bases between them.

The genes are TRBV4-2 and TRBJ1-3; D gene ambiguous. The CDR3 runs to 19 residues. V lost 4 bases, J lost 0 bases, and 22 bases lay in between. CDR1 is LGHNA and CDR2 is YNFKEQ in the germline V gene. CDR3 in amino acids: CASSPNGEILGLSGNTIYF. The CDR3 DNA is TGTGCCAGCAGCCCCAATGGCGAAATCCTGGGCCTCTCTGGAAACACCATATATTTT.